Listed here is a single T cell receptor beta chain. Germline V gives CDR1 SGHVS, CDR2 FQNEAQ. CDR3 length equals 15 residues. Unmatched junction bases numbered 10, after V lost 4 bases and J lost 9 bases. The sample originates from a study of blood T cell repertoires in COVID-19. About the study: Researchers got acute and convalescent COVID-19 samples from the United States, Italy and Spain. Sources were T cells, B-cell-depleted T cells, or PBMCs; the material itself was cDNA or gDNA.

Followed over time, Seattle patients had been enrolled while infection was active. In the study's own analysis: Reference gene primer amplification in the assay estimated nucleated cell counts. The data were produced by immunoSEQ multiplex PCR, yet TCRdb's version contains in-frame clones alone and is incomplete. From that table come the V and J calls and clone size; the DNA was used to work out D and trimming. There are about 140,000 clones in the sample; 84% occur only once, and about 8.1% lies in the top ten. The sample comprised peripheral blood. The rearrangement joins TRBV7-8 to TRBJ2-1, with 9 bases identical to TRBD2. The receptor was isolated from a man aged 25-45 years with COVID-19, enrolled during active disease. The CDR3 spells CASSSWGGRAGEQFF. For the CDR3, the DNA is TGTGCCAGCAGCTCCTGGGGCGGGAGGGCCGGTGAGCAGTTCTTC.